Each of the 27 T cell receptor beta chains below was sequenced from the same sample in a study of T cells in Graves' hyperthyroidism and ophthalmopathy. It was RNA transcripts that yielded the amplified TCR beta CDR3 regions. First-round RT-PCR targeting the TCR CDR3 was performed with the HTBI primer set. MiXCR, run by TCRdb on the multiplex PCR reads, gives a single entry per CDR3 protein. The sample contains over 300,000 distinct CDR3 sequences, about 14% of which appear only once. The specimen sequenced was blood. All receptors come from a woman in her sixties with Graves' hyperthyroidism.

This clonotype showed up many times. This chain uses TRBV11-2 with TRBJ1-1; 7 bases line up with TRBD1. Germline CDR1 is SGHAT and CDR2 is FQNNGV. V lost 4 bases to trimming and J lost 13 bases; unmatched junction nucleotides: 12. The CDR3 is 13 residues long. This CDR3 is CASSSDRVSLDFF. The CDR3 bases are TGTGCCAGCAGCTCTGACAGGGTTTCATTGGATTTCTTT.

This clonotype was recorded many times. This chain connects TRBV30 to TRBJ2-7; tentative D call: TRBD2 (5 bases). Trimming took off 4 bases at V and 0 bases at J, with 10 bases between the two ends. There are 13 residues in the CDR3. CDR1 is GTSNPN, CDR2 SVGIG, per germline (reference sequence). Here the CDR3 DNA reads TGTGCCTGGAAACTAGTAGCCTCCTACGAGCAGTACTTC. It encodes CAWKLVASYEQYF.

The sample holds many counts of this clonotype. The chain recombines TRBV27 with TRBJ2-5; no clear D gene. With 2 bases removed from V and 4 bases from J, the gap between germline ends came to 17 bases. Germline V gene sequence: CDR1 MNHEY, CDR2 SMNVEV (reference sequence). The CDR3 totals 16 residues. The CDR3 sequence: CASSLTEEGDGETQYF. In DNA, the CDR3 is TGTGCCAGCAGTTTAACAGAAGAAGGTGACGGAGAGACCCAGTACTTC.

This clonotype was recorded many times. This chain uses TRBV18 with TRBJ2-7; unclear D gene. The germline V and J ends were trimmed by 5 bases and 1 base, with 9 bases remaining between them. Per the germline V gene, CDR1 is KGHSH and CDR2 is LQKENI. This CDR3 contains 13 residues. The CDR3 reads CASSGDGSYEQYF. CDR3 in DNA: TGTGCCAGCTCAGGGGATGGGTCCTACGAGCAGTACTTC.

V is TRBV20-1 and J is TRBJ2-1; 7 positions match TRBD1. The CDR3 totals 12 residues. Germline loops: CDR1 DFQATT, CDR2 SNEGSKA (reference sequence). J gave up 4 bases and V 3 bases, and 0 bases lay outside the gene matches. The CDR3 reads CSARGQYNEQFF. The CDR3 region has the DNA TGCAGTGCTAGGGGACAGTACAATGAGCAGTTCTTC.

This clonotype was seen at least ten times. The junction differs from germline at one of its ends, possibly a read error. J is TRBJ2-1 and V is TRBV5-1; D not resolved. The CDR3 is 13 amino acids. The germline CDR1 and CDR2 sequences are SGHRS and YFSETQ. The CDR3: CASSLSSYSEQFF. The CDR3 nucleotides read TGCGCCAGCAGCTTGTCCTCCTACAGTGAGCAGTTCTTC.

Turning to this clonotype: This clone may be a read error of a much larger clone one base away. This chain uses TRBV11-2 with TRBJ2-2; D might be TRBD2 (7 bases). Looked up from germline, CDR1 is SGHAT and CDR2 is FQNNGV. This CDR3 has 17 amino acids. In DNA, the CDR3 is TGTGCCAGCAGCTTAGAGGTCGATCCCAGGGGCTCGGGGGGGCTGTTTTTT. Translation gives CASSLEVDPRGSGGLFF.

Of note for this clonotype: This may be a read error: a much more frequent sequence differs by one nucleotide. The chain has TRBV7-2 and TRBJ2-3; D possibly corresponds to TRBD2 (5 bases). The germline V gene has CDR1 SGHTA and CDR2 FQGNSA. V was cut by 6 bases and J by 6 bases, with 16 bases left in between. The CDR3 has 14 residues. This CDR3 is CASSSATRGDTQYF. For the CDR3, the DNA is TGTGCCAGCAGTTCCGCGACAAGAGGGGATACGCAGTATTTT. The variable domain in full, completed from reference TRBV7-2 and TRBJ2-3, reads GAGVSQSPSNKVTEKGKDVELRCDPISGHTALYWYRQSLGQGLEFLIYFQGNSAPDKSGLPSDRFSAERTGGSVSTLTIQRTQQEDSAVYLCASSSATRGDTQYFGPGTRLTVL.

This chain uses TRBV19 with TRBJ2-2; D not certain. V shed 3 bases and J shed 5 bases, with 4 bases lying between them. Germline V gives CDR1 LNHDA, CDR2 SQIVND (reference sequence). This CDR3 is built from 12 residues. CDR3 coding DNA: TGTGCCAGTAGTATCTGGACCGGGGAGCTGTTTTTT. Encoded protein: CASSIWTGELFF.

This clonotype was counted between two and nine times. The chain couples TRBV24-1 to TRBJ2-6; D is ambiguous. The CDR3 runs to 15 residues. Germline lookup yields CDR1 KGHDR and CDR2 SFDVKD. Trimming stripped 10 bases from V and 0 bases from J, with 12 bases between. CDR3 protein: CATSAADSGANVLTF. DNA of the CDR3: TGTGCCACTTCTGCCGCGGACTCTGGGGCCAACGTCCTGACTTTC.

This clonotype occurred many times. The chain employs TRBV30 and TRBJ1-5; TRBD1 matches at 8 bases. The CDR3 length is 15 residues. The J segment lost 5 bases and the V segment lost 1 base, leaving 7 bases of the junction unmatched. Per germline, CDR1 GTSNPN and CDR2 SVGIG (reference sequence). The CDR3 DNA reads TGTGCCTGGAGTGCCAGGGGGCTTGGCGATCAGCCCCAGCATTTT. Translated, it gives CAWSARGLGDQPQHF.

This clonotype was recorded at least ten times. V is TRBV19 and J is TRBJ2-2; 9 nucleotides line up with TRBD2. CDR1 is LNHDA, CDR2 SQIVND, per germline (reference sequence). V dropped 6 bases and J dropped 7; count of bases not matched to a gene: 12. The CDR3 length is 16 residues. Here the CDR3 reads CASSGPGLASDGELFF. The CDR3 DNA reads TGTGCCAGTAGCGGCCCGGGACTAGCTTCAGACGGGGAGCTGTTTTTT.

This clonotype has at least ten counts. The rearrangement joins TRBV7-2 to TRBJ1-3; perhaps TRBD1 as D (5 bases). The CDR3 contains 15 residues. Germline CDR1 SGHTA, CDR2 FQGNSA. V was trimmed by 3 bases and J by 0 bases, leaving 9 bases between them. CDR3 residues: CASSFGGISGNTIYF. The CDR3, as DNA: TGTGCCAGCAGCTTCGGGGGAATCTCTGGAAACACCATATATTTT.

Only a few counts were recorded for this clonotype. The J gene is TRBJ1-3, the V gene TRBV5-1; possible D gene TRBD1, 5 bases. Trimming removed 0 bases from V and 3 bases from J, with 19 bases in between. This CDR3 has 18 residues. Germline lookup yields CDR1 SGHRS and CDR2 YFSETQ. The CDR3 nucleotides are TGCGCCAGCAGCTTGGCCAGTCCACCAGGGCGTGTTGGAAACACCATATATTTT. Its translation is CASSLASPPGRVGNTIYF.

A few counts support this clonotype. The genes are TRBV27 and TRBJ2-7; 10 bases fit TRBD2. CDR3 size: 16 residues. Germline V gene sequence: CDR1 MNHEY, CDR2 SMNVEV (reference sequence). V lost 5 bases and J lost 7; bases outside the gene matches: 14. The DNA of the CDR3 is TGTGCCAGCAGTCCTAAGAGCGGGAGGGGGACGCGTGAGCAGTACTTC. Translating gives CASSPKSGRGTREQYF.

With regard to this clonotype: This may stem from a read error, because a much larger clone lies one nucleotide away. This rearrangement joins TRBV2 to TRBJ2-2; 8 nucleotides line up with TRBD1. Germline V gene lookup returns CDR1 SNHLY and CDR2 FYNNEI. The J segment lost 2 bases and the V segment lost 3 bases, leaving 8 bases of the junction unmatched. The CDR3 length is 17 residues. This CDR3 reads CASSDPGQGSNTGELFF. The CDR3 coding sequence is TGTGCCAGCAGTGACCCCGGACAGGGTTCTAACACCGGGGAGCTGTTTTTT.

In this sample, this clonotype turned up a few times. V is TRBV5-1 and J is TRBJ2-1; tentatively, D is TRBD1 (6 bases). The V end lost 0 bases, the J end lost 8 bases, and 15 bases lay between the germline ends. This CDR3 is built from 15 residues. Germline V gives CDR1 SGHRS, CDR2 YFSETQ. DNA of the CDR3: TGCGCCAGCAGCTTGGGTACAGGGAAGTACGATGAGCAGTTCTTC. Its protein is CASSLGTGKYDEQFF. Full variable domain (missing parts from reference TRBV5-1 and TRBJ2-1): KAGVTQTPRYLIKTRGQQVTLSCSPISGHRSVSWYQQTPGQGLQFLFEYFSETQRNKGNFPGRFSGRQFSNSRSEMNVSTLELGDSALYLCASSLGTGKYDEQFFGPGTRLTVL.

This clonotype was picked up a small number of times. The J gene is TRBJ2-5, the V gene TRBV18, with D possibly TRBD2 on 7 matching bases. CDR1 is KGHSH and CDR2 is LQKENI in the germline V gene. CDR3 length equals 17 residues. V dropped 1 base and J dropped 2 bases, with 17 bases sitting between them. This CDR3 is CASSPLNGGQRQETQYF. CDR3 in DNA: TGTGCCAGCTCACCACTTAACGGGGGGCAGAGACAAGAGACCCAGTACTTC. Full variable domain (missing parts from reference TRBV18 and TRBJ2-5): NAGVMQNPRHLVRRRGQEARLRCSPMKGHSHVYWYRQLPEEGLKFMVYLQKENIIDESGMPKERFSAEFPKEGPSILRIQQVVRGDSAAYFCASSPLNGGQRQETQYFGPGTRLLVL.

For this clonotype: The CDR3 end shows no conserved phenylalanine or tryptophan, and so a read error is likely. This chain uses TRBV19 with TRBJ1-1; D may be TRBD1 (6 bases). The CDR3 length is 14 residues. Looked up from germline, CDR1 is LNHDA and CDR2 is SQIVND (reference sequence). Trimming pared 3 bases from V and 6 bases from J, leaving 14 bases between. The CDR3 protein is CASSILRGLPEAFL. The CDR3 DNA sequence: TGTGCCAGTAGTATCCTTCGGGGGCTCCCTGAAGCTTTCCTT.

This clonotype was recorded at least ten times. The J gene is TRBJ2-5, the V gene TRBV20-1; 11 nucleotides match TRBD1. The CDR3 length is 15 residues. The junction had 8 bases not matched to a gene; V was cut back by 3 bases and J by 5 bases. Germline assignment: CDR1 DFQATT and CDR2 SNEGSKA (reference sequence). CDR3 DNA: TGCAGTGCTAGGGGGACAGGGGGGATTGGGGAGACCCAGTACTTC. Protein sequence: CSARGTGGIGETQYF.

Ten or more counts support this clonotype. The chain uses TRBV11-3 and TRBJ2-5, with D possibly TRBD1 on 7 matching bases. Germline V gene lookup returns CDR1 SGHNT and CDR2 YENEEA. This CDR3 comprises 14 residues. V lost 5 bases and J lost 0, with 10 bases in between. The CDR3 DNA reads as TGTGCCAGCAGCGCGGGACAGCACCAAGAGACCCAGTACTTC. Translation gives CASSAGQHQETQYF.

This clonotype is a singleton in its sample. The V call is TRBV11-2, the J call TRBJ2-1; 8 bases map to TRBD2. The CDR3 runs to 17 residues. Trimming took 0 bases from V and 5 from J; bases not matched to a gene: 9. CDR1 and CDR2 (germline): SGHAT, FQNNGV. CDR3 coding DNA: TGTGCCAGCAGCTTAGATACGGGAGGGCCCCGAAACAATGAGCAGTTCTTC. Translated: CASSLDTGGPRNNEQFF. The complete variable domain, with remaining parts taken from reference TRBV11-2 and TRBJ2-1, reads EAGVAQSPRYKIIEKRQSVAFWCNPISGHATLYWYQQILGQGPKLLIQFQNNGVVDDSQLPKDRFSAERLKGVDSTLKIQPAKLEDSAVYLCASSLDTGGPRNNEQFFGPGTRLTVL.

Comment on this clonotype: An end of the junction does not agree with germline; a read error may underlie this. CDR3 DNA: TGCGCCAGCAGCCTGGGGCCGGGGCGGGGAACCTACGAGCAGCACTTC. As protein: CASSLGPGRGTYEQHF. V is TRBV5-1 and J is TRBJ2-7, with TRBD2 as a possible D gene (6 bases). Germline V gives CDR1 SGHRS, CDR2 YFSETQ. The CDR3 extends over 16 amino acids. Combining the CDR3 with reference TRBV5-1 and TRBJ2-7 gives the whole variable domain KAGVTQTPRYLIKTRGQQVTLSCSPISGHRSVSWYQQTPGQGLQFLFEYFSETQRNKGNFPGRFSGRQFSNSRSEMNVSTLELGDSALYLCASSLGPGRGTYEQHFGPGTRLTVT.

This clonotype was picked up a small number of times. V gene TRBV29-1 combines with J gene TRBJ2-5; D unresolved. The length of the CDR3 is 14 residues. CDR1 is SQVTM, CDR2 ANQGSEA, per germline. V gave up 5 bases and J gave up 4 bases, with 17 bases separating them. CDR3 nucleotide sequence: TGCAGCGTTAAAGGGCCGGTCTCCCGAGAGACCCAGTACTTC. Protein sequence: CSVKGPVSRETQYF.

Concerning this clonotype: The junction differs from germline at one of its ends, possibly a read error. The chain links TRBV5-1 to TRBJ2-1; weak D call: TRBD2 (6 bases). CDR3 size: 13 residues. Germline values: CDR1 SGHRS, CDR2 YFSETQ. CDR3 sequence reads: CASSADYYTEQFF. In DNA, the CDR3 is TGCGCCAGCAGCGCGGACTACTACACTGAGCAGTTCTTC.

This clonotype appeared many times. The chain links TRBV5-1 to TRBJ2-1; D is unresolved. Germline V gives CDR1 SGHRS, CDR2 YFSETQ. Trimming took 5 bases from V and 0 from J, leaving 12 bases between them. The CDR3 loop spans 15 amino acids. CDR3 amino acids: CASSRAISSYNEQFF. CDR3 nucleotides: TGCGCCAGCAGTCGGGCGATCAGCTCCTACAATGAGCAGTTCTTC.

The V and J genes are TRBV28 and TRBJ2-1; tentatively, D is TRBD1 (5 bases). The V and J ends lost 8 bases and 1 base respectively, with 12 bases between them. This CDR3 has 14 amino acids. CDR1 is MDHEN, CDR2 SYDVKM, per germline. CDR3 protein: CASLGADSYNEQFF. In DNA, the CDR3 is TGTGCCAGCCTTGGGGCGGATTCCTACAATGAGCAGTTCTTC.